The sequence of this TCR beta chain was determined in a study of shared clonotypes between healthy human individuals. V was pared by 4 bases and J by 6 bases, with 9 bases between. The germline gives CDR1 DFQATT, CDR2 SNEGSKA (reference sequence). The CDR3 is 11 residues long. Here immunoSEQ multiplex PCR was the method, and the copy in TCRdb shows in-frame clones only, minus some. The sample records some 96,000 clones, less than 50% being singletons. This clone was recorded a few times. The J gene is TRBJ1-1, the V gene TRBV20-1; a possible D gene is TRBD1 (6 bases). Sequencing used PBMCs. This clonotype was sampled from a woman in her forties in good health. Some clones in this sample may be carry-over from other donors' samples. This chain's CDR3 is CSATRGAEAFF. For the CDR3, the DNA is TGCAGTGCTACCAGGGGCGCTGAAGCTTTCTTT.